The next 25 T cell receptor beta chains were all read from a single sample in a study of blood T cells in healthy people across ages. Primers used in a second PCR of roughly 7 to 12 cycles were a sample-barcoded 5' primer and a J-beta primer mix. TCRdb re-called the 5' RACE reads through MiXCR, storing one row per CDR3 protein. Of 1.6 million or so distinct CDR3 sequences in the sample, about 35% are singletons; the top ten hold roughly 10%. Specimen: blood. These TCRs come from a woman younger than 45 in good health.

The chain employs TRBV5-1 and TRBJ2-3; D tentatively reads TRBD1 or TRBD2 (5 bases each). The length of the CDR3 is 14 residues. Germline V gene lookup returns CDR1 SGHRS and CDR2 YFSETQ. The V and J ends lost 5 bases and 3 bases respectively, with 13 bases between them. The CDR3 sequence is CASRGDQGTDTQYF. In DNA, the CDR3 is TGCGCCAGCAGGGGGGACCAAGGTACAGATACGCAGTATTTT.

This clonotype occurred a few times. The CDR3 sequence: CASSSQRGGLVEAFF. The CDR3 DNA sequence: TGCGCCAGCAGCTCCCAGAGGGGGGGGCTGGTTGAAGCTTTCTTT. This chain joins TRBV5-1 and TRBJ1-1, with D perhaps matching TRBD1 (6 bases). V lost 3 bases to trimming and J lost 7 bases, with 19 bases between them. CDR1 SGHRS and CDR2 YFSETQ come from the germline V gene. There are 15 residues in the CDR3.

The rearrangement uses TRBV29-1 and TRBJ1-2, with D tentatively TRBD1 (5 bases). The CDR3 loop spans 14 amino acids. Germline loops: CDR1 SQVTM, CDR2 ANQGSEA. Between the trimmed V and J ends, which lost 4 bases and 3 bases, there was a span of 15 bases. In DNA, the CDR3 is TGCAGCGTTGGTGGCGGCAGGGTCCACTATGGCTACACCTTC. Protein: CSVGGGRVHYGYTF.

The gene calls are TRBV11-3 and TRBJ2-1; D is possibly TRBD2 (5 bases). V gave up 2 bases and J gave up 7 bases, with 18 bases separating them. Germline loops: CDR1 SGHNT, CDR2 YENEEA. The CDR3 runs 16 residues. The CDR3 sequence is CASSLTVSVCENEQFF. DNA for the CDR3: TGTGCCAGCAGCTTAACGGTTAGCGTTTGCGAGAATGAGCAGTTCTTC.

This clonotype has more than one count but fewer than ten. CDR3 in DNA: TGCAGTGCTCCCAACAGGGACGCATCCTACGAGCAGTACTTC. It translates to CSAPNRDASYEQYF. V is TRBV20-1 and J is TRBJ2-7, with a weak D call TRBD1 (6 bases). The CDR3 covers 14 residues. The V end lost 5 bases, the J end lost 1 base, and 15 bases lay between the germline ends. Germline CDR1 DFQATT, CDR2 SNEGSKA (reference sequence).

The J gene is TRBJ2-3, the V gene TRBV5-1; 7 bases match TRBD2. The trim removed 5 bases at V and 1 base at J, leaving 7 bases unmatched. Germline V gene sequence: CDR1 SGHRS, CDR2 YFSETQ. The CDR3 runs to 15 residues. DNA of the CDR3: TGCGCCAGCAGACTAGCGCCAACTGGCACAGATACGCAGTATTTT. It yields the protein CASRLAPTGTDTQYF.

The gene calls are TRBV6-2 or TRBV6-3 and TRBJ1-5, with D unresolved. This CDR3 comprises 15 residues. The V end lost 6 bases, the J end lost 0 bases, and 12 bases lay between the germline ends. Germline V gene lookup returns CDR1 MNHEY and CDR2 SVGEGT. Here the CDR3 DNA reads TGTGCCAGCAGCTATCTCCCGTATAGCAATCAGCCCCAGCATTTT. It encodes CASSYLPYSNQPQHF.

This clonotype came up a few times. The rearrangement joins TRBV2 to TRBJ1-2, with a possible D match to TRBD1 (5 bases). Germline-derived CDR1 and CDR2 are SNHLY and FYNNEI. The CDR3 has 16 amino acids. V was shortened by 6 bases and J by 3 bases, with 20 bases between the two germline ends. DNA for the CDR3: TGTGCCAGCAGGGAAACCGACAGTCCGGACGACTATGGCTACACCTTC. This sequence encodes CASRETDSPDDYGYTF. Drawing the rest from reference TRBV2 and TRBJ1-2, the complete variable domain is EPEVTQTPSHQVTQMGQEVILRCVPISNHLYFYWYRQILGQKVEFLVSFYNNEISEKSEIFDDQFSVERPDGSNFTLKIRSTKLEDSAMYFCASRETDSPDDYGYTFGSGTRLTVV.

As regards this clonotype: This may arise from a read error, as a much more abundant clone is one base away. The chain recombines TRBV7-3 with TRBJ2-5, with 10 bases fitting TRBD1. CDR1 and CDR2 (germline): SGHTA, FQGTGA. Trimming cost V 3 bases and J 11 bases; bases outside gene matches: 24. There are 19 residues in the CDR3. In DNA form, the CDR3 reads TGTGCCAGCAGCTTCCCGGGCCAAGGGACCGGGACAGGGGCTTTGGAGCAGTACTTC. Protein product: CASSFPGQGTGTGALEQYF.

J is TRBJ2-4 and V is TRBV20-1; the match to TRBD1 covers 11 bases. The V gene's germline CDR1 is DFQATT and CDR2 SNEGSKA (reference sequence). V gave up 0 bases and J gave up 7 bases; unmatched junction bases: 8. The CDR3 is 16 residues long. CDR3 residues: CSARDHMGDRGNIQYF. DNA of the CDR3: TGCAGTGCTAGAGATCATATGGGGGACAGGGGGAACATTCAGTACTTC.

The CDR3 DNA reads as TGTGCCAGCAGCTCCTTCAGGGGTTCGCTATCTGGGGCCAACGTCCTGACTTTC. Amino acid sequence: CASSSFRGSLSGANVLTF. This rearrangement joins TRBV11-2 to TRBJ2-6; possibly TRBD1 for D (6 bases). The CDR3 sequence is 18 residues long. V lost 4 bases, J lost 1 base, and 17 bases lay in between. The germline gives CDR1 SGHAT, CDR2 FQNNGV.

This clonotype was observed a few times. V and J are TRBV28 and TRBJ2-7; tentatively, D is TRBD1 or TRBD2 (5 bases each). V was shortened by 2 bases and J by 0 bases, with 11 bases between the two germline ends. CDR3 length: 15 amino acids. Germline V gene data show CDR1 as MDHEN and CDR2 as SYDVKM. CDR3 nucleotides: TGTGCCAGCAGTTTACCGGGGCAAAGCTCCTACGAGCAGTACTTC. This encodes CASSLPGQSSYEQYF.

The chain couples TRBV12-3 or TRBV12-4 to TRBJ2-3; TRBD1 matches at 8 bases. The V segment lost 6 bases and the J segment 10 bases; nucleotides outside the gene matches: 12. This CDR3 comprises 14 residues. CDR3 nucleotides: TGTGCCAGCAGCCAAGGGACAGGTTTGGATGCGCAGTATTTT. Its protein product is CASSQGTGLDAQYF.

This clonotype was observed a handful of times. V is TRBV29-1 and J is TRBJ2-5, with a weak D call TRBD1 (5 bases). Germline lookup yields CDR1 SQVTM and CDR2 ANQGSEA. This CDR3 spans 13 amino acids. Trimming took 3 bases from V and 3 from J, leaving 11 bases between them. CDR3 nucleotides: TGCAGCGTTGACAGGGTCAGTAAAGAGACCCAGTACTTC. This gives the protein CSVDRVSKETQYF.

This chain connects TRBV30 to TRBJ2-5; D ambiguous. Germline CDR1 and CDR2: GTSNPN and SVGIG (reference sequence). The V and J ends lost 0 bases and 9 bases respectively, with 5 bases between them. The CDR3 spans 10 residues. For the CDR3, the DNA is TGTGCCTGGAGTGTAGGCCCCCAGTACTTC. Protein: CAWSVGPQYF.

For the CDR3, the DNA is TGCGCCAGCAGTGAGTCGGAGGGTCGCGAGACCCAGTACTTC. Translation gives CASSESEGRETQYF. V and J are TRBV10-1 and TRBJ2-5; possible D gene TRBD2, 6 bases. The CDR3 loop spans 14 amino acids. The V gene's germline CDR1 is WNHNN and CDR2 SYGVQD (reference sequence). With 0 bases removed from V and 5 bases from J, the gap between germline ends came to 10 bases.

The chain employs TRBV9 and TRBJ2-1; 10 bases agree with TRBD1. Germline values: CDR1 SGDLS, CDR2 YYNGEE. The V gene end was trimmed by 4 bases and the J gene end by 3 bases; junction bases not matched to a gene: 7. This CDR3 is built from 16 residues. The CDR3, as DNA: TGTGCCAGCAGCCCACGGACAGGGGGACTCTACAATGAGCAGTTCTTC. Translating gives CASSPRTGGLYNEQFF.

V is TRBV5-1 and J is TRBJ2-3; D might be TRBD1 (6 bases). V was pared by 7 bases and J by 2 bases, with 14 bases between. Germline V gives CDR1 SGHRS, CDR2 YFSETQ. CDR3 length: 14 residues. The DNA for the CDR3 is TGCGCCAGCGCTGTAGGGACAAACACAGATACGCAGTATTTT. This translates into CASAVGTNTDTQYF.

This chain uses TRBV13 with TRBJ2-5; TRBD2 matches 8 bases. The CDR3 spans 16 residues. Trimming took 6 bases from V and 1 from J; bases not matched to a gene: 10. Germline V gene data show CDR1 as PRHDT and CDR2 as FYEKMQ (reference sequence). This chain's CDR3 is CASSPQRGSLQETQYF. The CDR3 DNA reads TGTGCCAGCAGTCCCCAGCGGGGGTCCCTCCAAGAGACCCAGTACTTC.

This rearrangement joins TRBV29-1 to TRBJ2-1; tentative D call: TRBD2 (7 bases). The ends were cut back, 6 bases at V and 2 bases at J, with 23 bases in the middle. This CDR3 is 17 amino acids long. The germline V gene encodes CDR1 SQVTM and CDR2 ANQGSEA. The CDR3 spells CSVSGTTGPTTYNEQFF. As DNA, the CDR3 is TGCAGCGTGAGCGGGACTACAGGGCCTACAACCTACAATGAGCAGTTCTTC.

The rearrangement joins TRBV6-5 to TRBJ2-2; D call uncertain. Trimming took off 10 bases at V and 3 bases at J, with 9 bases between the two ends. Germline V gene data show CDR1 as MNHEY and CDR2 as SVGAGI. The CDR3 loop spans 12 amino acids. The CDR3 sequence: CAIRCDTGELFF. CDR3 in DNA: TGTGCCATCCGATGCGACACCGGGGAGCTGTTTTTT.

The chain links TRBV2 to TRBJ2-6; TRBD2 is a possible D gene (5 bases). Per germline, CDR1 SNHLY and CDR2 FYNNEI. Trimming took off 4 bases at V and 1 base at J, with 17 bases between the two ends. This CDR3 has 18 residues. The CDR3 loop reads CASSVWKEGISGANVLTF. CDR3 nucleotides: TGTGCCAGCAGTGTATGGAAAGAGGGAATTTCTGGGGCCAACGTCCTGACTTTC.

This clonotype was picked up one time. V is TRBV20-1 and J is TRBJ2-1; possible D gene TRBD1, 6 bases. Looked up from germline, CDR1 is DFQATT and CDR2 is SNEGSKA (reference sequence). V lost 3 bases and J lost 6, with 15 bases in between. CDR3 length: 14 amino acids. In DNA form, the CDR3 reads TGCAGTGCTAGTGGGGGCACTACCATCAATGAGCAGTTCTTC. Protein: CSASGGTTINEQFF.

This chain uses TRBV20-1 with TRBJ1-6, with 8 bases identical to TRBD1. Germline-derived CDR1 and CDR2 are DFQATT and SNEGSKA (reference sequence). Trimming took 3 bases from V and 8 from J; bases not matched to a gene: 6. The CDR3 extends over 14 amino acids. CDR3 protein: CSASDRGNDSPLHF. The CDR3 DNA is TGCAGTGCTAGTGACAGGGGAAATGATTCACCCCTCCACTTT.

The DNA of the CDR3 is TGTGCCAGCCTTTCTACCGGGGAGCTGTTTTTT. Translation: CASLSTGELFF. The chain recombines TRBV28 with TRBJ2-2; no reliable D call. The V and J ends lost 8 bases and 5 bases respectively, with 6 bases between them. Germline V gives CDR1 MDHEN, CDR2 SYDVKM. The CDR3 is 11 amino acids.